Below are 23 T cell receptor beta chains sequenced from a single sample in a study of cytomegalovirus exposure and HLA in healthy donors. Produced via immunoSEQ multiplex PCR; TCRdb's table is partial and in-frame only. The sample lists over 70,000 clones; less than 95% were seen once. Source material: PBMCs. These receptors were collected from a woman aged 18-29 years in good health and CMV-seronegative.

The chain couples TRBV7-2 to TRBJ1-2; 12 nucleotides agree with TRBD1. The CDR3 is 15 residues long. Germline CDR1 is SGHTA and CDR2 is FQGNSA. V was clipped by 5 bases and J by 4 bases; unmatched bases: 5. The CDR3 DNA follows: TGTGCCAGCAGCCTGGGACAGGGGGCGAGCTATGGCTACACCTTC. It codes for CASSLGQGASYGYTF.

The chain couples TRBV6-1 to TRBJ1-2; 9 bases fit TRBD1. V dropped 3 bases and J dropped 1; count of bases not matched to a gene: 3. This CDR3 comprises 15 residues. Per the germline V gene, CDR1 is MNHNS and CDR2 is SASEGT. The CDR3 nucleotides read TGTGCCAGCAGTGACCGGACAGGGGATAACTATGGCTACACCTTC. It encodes CASSDRTGDNYGYTF.

This sequence joins TRBV19 and TRBJ1-4; tentatively, D is TRBD1 (6 bases). Germline V CDR1 and CDR2: LNHDA, SQIVND (reference sequence). CDR3 size: 15 residues. The V end lost 5 bases, the J end lost 4 bases, and 14 bases lay between the germline ends. CDR3 loop: CASSHRDVINEKLFF. In DNA form, the CDR3 reads TGTGCCAGTAGTCACAGGGATGTTATTAATGAAAAACTGTTTTTT.

V usage is TRBV15 and J usage is TRBJ2-2; D uncertain. V gave up 1 base and J gave up 4 bases, with 7 bases separating them. In germline, CDR1 is LNHNV, CDR2 YYDKDF (reference sequence). CDR3 length: 14 residues. The CDR3 region has the DNA TGTGCCACCAGCAGAGTGCAAGCCACCGGGGAGCTGTTTTTT. This sequence encodes CATSRVQATGELFF.

J is TRBJ2-5 and V is TRBV7-8; 7 bases fit TRBD2. Trimming at V came to 2 bases and at J to 2 bases, leaving 17 bases not matched to a gene. This CDR3 region has 19 residues. Germline lookup yields CDR1 SGHVS and CDR2 FQNEAQ. The CDR3 loop is CASSLRSGRGKRGQETQYF. For the CDR3, the DNA is TGTGCCAGCAGCTTAAGGTCGGGGCGGGGGAAACGGGGGCAAGAGACCCAGTACTTC.

The CDR3 bases are TGTGCCTGGAGTGCAGGACTAGCGGGGGGGTTCTGGGGCACAGATACGCAGTATTTT. It yields the protein CAWSAGLAGGFWGTDTQYF. This chain joins TRBV30 and TRBJ2-3, with 15 bases aligning to TRBD2. The V gene end was trimmed by 1 base and the J gene end by 1 base; junction bases not matched to a gene: 9. CDR3 length: 19 amino acids. CDR1 is GTSNPN and CDR2 is SVGIG in the germline V gene (reference sequence). Together with reference TRBV30 and TRBJ2-3, the CDR3 gives the full variable domain: SQTIHQWPATLVQPVGSPLSLECTVEGTSNPNLYWYRQAAGRGLQLLFYSVGIGQISSEVPQNLSASRPQDRQFILSSKKLLLSDSGFYLCAWSAGLAGGFWGTDTQYFGPGTRLTVL.

This chain links TRBV5-6 with TRBJ1-2; TRBD1 agrees at 8 bases. The germline V gene encodes CDR1 SGHDT and CDR2 YYEEEE. The CDR3 runs 14 residues. The J segment lost 5 bases and the V segment lost 2 bases, leaving 5 bases of the junction unmatched. The chain's CDR3 is CASSFRDRLYGYTF. CDR3 DNA: TGTGCCAGCAGCTTCCGGGACAGGCTTTATGGCTACACCTTC. Variable domain in full (rest from reference TRBV5-6 and TRBJ1-2): DAGVTQSPTHLIKTRGQQVTLRCSPKSGHDTVSWYQQALGQGPQFIFQYYEEEERQRGNFPDRFSGHQFPNYSSELNVNALLLGDSALYLCASSFRDRLYGYTFGSGTRLTVV.

This sequence joins TRBV29-1 and TRBJ1-1; 8 bases are shared with TRBD1. This CDR3 is 14 amino acids long. V lost 7 bases, J lost 5 bases, and 12 bases stayed unmatched. Germline V gene data show CDR1 as SQVTM and CDR2 as ANQGSEA. In nucleotides, the CDR3 is TGCAGCGGTTGCGGCGGACAGGGCGGAACTGAAGCTTTCTTT. It specifies CSGCGGQGGTEAFF.

The chain has TRBV5-6 and TRBJ2-1, with D possibly being TRBD2 (5 bases). Between the trimmed V and J ends, which lost 6 bases and 3 bases, there was a span of 16 bases. The CDR3 has 15 amino acids. The germline gives CDR1 SGHDT, CDR2 YYEEEE. The CDR3 spells CASTPYPDYYNEQFF. The CDR3 DNA sequence: TGTGCCAGCACCCCTTACCCCGACTACTACAATGAGCAGTTCTTC.

CDR3 in DNA: TGTGCCAGCAGCAAAGGCAGGGACAGGGAGGGGAGTAGCAATCAGCCCCAGCATTTT. Translating gives CASSKGRDREGSSNQPQHF. The chain carries TRBV21-1 and TRBJ1-5; the table calls TRBD1, which could not be checked here. TRBV21-1 counts as a pseudogene. This CDR3 region has 19 residues.

V usage is TRBV9 and J usage is TRBJ1-2, with D possibly matching TRBD1 (5 bases). V dropped 0 bases and J dropped 2 bases, with 11 bases sitting between them. Germline values: CDR1 SGDLS, CDR2 YYNGEE. This CDR3 has 15 amino acids. DNA for the CDR3: TGTGCCAGCAGCGTAGCTACTTCAGGGAACTATGGCTACACCTTC. It encodes CASSVATSGNYGYTF.

This clone was seen a single time. V usage is TRBV6-1 and J usage is TRBJ2-1; tentatively, D is TRBD1 (6 bases). This CDR3 is 16 amino acids long. Trimming stripped 4 bases from V and 2 bases from J, with 15 bases between. Germline V gene lookup returns CDR1 MNHNS and CDR2 SASEGT. Here the CDR3 DNA reads TGTGCCAGCAGTGGCGACCCAGGGGCTACCTACAATGAGCAGTTCTTC. It is translated as CASSGDPGATYNEQFF.

The rearrangement links TRBV18 to TRBJ2-7; tentatively, D is TRBD2 (5 bases). The CDR3 contains 13 residues. The germline V gene encodes CDR1 KGHSH and CDR2 LQKENI. Trimming cost V 0 bases and J 5 bases, with 8 bases left between them. In DNA, the CDR3 is TGTGCCAGCTCACCACCGACCGGGGACGAGCAGTACTTC. Its protein product is CASSPPTGDEQYF. Filled out from reference TRBV18 and TRBJ2-7, the complete variable domain reads NAGVMQNPRHLVRRRGQEARLRCSPMKGHSHVYWYRQLPEEGLKFMVYLQKENIIDESGMPKERFSAEFPKEGPSILRIQQVVRGDSAAYFCASSPPTGDEQYFGPGTRLTVT.

The chain has TRBV9 and TRBJ2-5; D is perhaps TRBD2 (5 bases). Trimming pared 3 bases from V and 4 bases from J, leaving 13 bases between. The CDR3 loop spans 14 amino acids. Germline CDR1 reads SGDLS; CDR2 reads YYNGEE. This CDR3 is CASSADRLAETQYF. In DNA, the CDR3 is TGTGCCAGCAGCGCGGACCGGCTAGCAGAGACCCAGTACTTC.

This clone was observed once. The V gene is TRBV29-1, the J gene TRBJ2-7, with a weak D call TRBD1 (6 bases). CDR3 length equals 15 residues. Germline loops: CDR1 SQVTM, CDR2 ANQGSEA. V lost 0 bases and J lost 3, with 15 bases in between. CDR3 nucleotides: TGCAGCGTTGAAGATCTTGCAGGGGCGGGCTACGAGCAGTACTTC. This encodes CSVEDLAGAGYEQYF.

This chain connects TRBV27 to TRBJ1-1; D is perhaps TRBD1 (5 bases). Looked up from germline, CDR1 is MNHEY and CDR2 is SMNVEV (reference sequence). The CDR3 covers 14 residues. Trimming removed 8 bases from V and 1 base from J, with 14 bases in between. The CDR3 nucleotides read TGTGCCAGCTCGGCGGGGGGTGGGAACACTGAAGCTTTCTTT. Its translation is CASSAGGGNTEAFF.

The V gene is TRBV6-1, the J gene TRBJ2-7; unclear D gene. Trimming removed 6 bases at V and 0 bases at J, with 12 bases between. The germline CDR1 and CDR2 sequences are MNHNS and SASEGT. The CDR3 runs to 14 residues. CDR3 in DNA: TGTGCCAGCAGCGAGCCCTGGAGCTCCTACGAGCAGTACTTC. This gives the protein CASSEPWSSYEQYF.

This chain links TRBV5-4 with TRBJ1-2, with D tentatively TRBD1 (5 bases). CDR1 is SGHNT and CDR2 is YYREEE in the germline V gene (reference sequence). Trimming took off 5 bases at V and 2 bases at J, with 10 bases between the two ends. This CDR3 contains 13 residues. The CDR3 is CASRPQVNYGYTF. In nucleotides, the CDR3 is TGTGCCAGCAGACCACAGGTCAACTATGGCTACACCTTC.

The chain carries TRBV9 and TRBJ1-2, with a tentative D call TRBD1 (5 bases). The CDR3 extends over 18 amino acids. V lost 3 bases, J lost 1 base, and 22 bases lay in between. Germline lookup yields CDR1 SGDLS and CDR2 YYNGEE. Here the CDR3 reads CASSGRGGGEAFNYGYTF. As DNA, the CDR3 is TGTGCCAGCAGCGGCCGGGGTGGAGGGGAGGCCTTTAACTATGGCTACACCTTC.

This clone turned up a few times. The chain employs TRBV6-5 and TRBJ1-5, with D perhaps matching TRBD1 (6 bases). The CDR3 is 13 amino acids. Germline V gene lookup returns CDR1 MNHEY and CDR2 SVGAGI. Deletions cut 6 bases from V and 6 bases from J, with 12 bases between. DNA of the CDR3: TGTGCCAGCAGGCCAACAGGGTTTCAGCCCCAGCATTTT. This sequence encodes CASRPTGFQPQHF.

The V and J genes are TRBV16 and TRBJ1-2; 7 bases are shared with TRBD1. The ends lost 4 bases at V and 0 bases at J; junction bases unmatched: 5. The CDR3 consists of 15 residues. CDR1 is KGHSY and CDR2 is FQNENV in the germline V gene. The CDR3 reads CASSPWDSPNYGYTF. CDR3 nucleotides: TGTGCCAGCAGCCCTTGGGACAGCCCTAACTATGGCTACACCTTC.

The chain joins TRBV7-2 to TRBJ2-7; a weak D match, TRBD2 (6 bases). Per germline, CDR1 SGHTA and CDR2 FQGNSA. This CDR3 comprises 14 residues. Trimming took 5 bases from V and 3 from J, leaving 14 bases between them. The CDR3 nucleotides read TGTGCCAGCAGCCCTAAGGCGGGATTCTACGAGCAGTACTTC. This sequence encodes CASSPKAGFYEQYF.

This sequence joins TRBV6-5 and TRBJ2-5; D unclear. This CDR3 region has 14 residues. Trimming took 5 bases from V and 2 from J, leaving 12 bases between them. Per germline, CDR1 MNHEY and CDR2 SVGAGI. In DNA form, the CDR3 reads TGTGCCAGCAGTACTCGACACGTTCAAGAGACCCAGTACTTC. This gives the protein CASSTRHVQETQYF.